This TCR beta chain emerged from a study of shared T cell receptors in the human thymus. Germline values: CDR1 SGHAT, CDR2 FQNNGV. Trimming took 1 base from V and 0 from J; bases not matched to a gene: 6. The CDR3 consists of 18 residues. The assay was immunoSEQ multiplex PCR, and TCRdb's table has in-frame clones only and misses some. The sample consists of 700,000 to 750,000 clones, 75% to 90% of them appearing once. The data were also submitted as part of a second study, on human thymus T cells. That study adds: Finnish infants who were healthy and having corrective surgery for congenital heart defects made up the donors. Thymus was obtained from resections taken during corrective heart surgery. An apparent bias in V and J gene usage was seen in thymic and blood repertoires. Thymic repertoires from unrelated individuals overlapped highly, related research reported.

The V call is TRBV11-2, the J call TRBJ2-7; 13 nucleotides agree with TRBD2. The receptor was isolated from a girl under three years old with a congenital heart defect. The material sequenced was thymocytes. CDR3 coding DNA: TGTGCCAGCAGCTTAGGACTAGCGGGGGGAAACTTCTCCTACGAGCAGTACTTC. This sequence encodes CASSLGLAGGNFSYEQYF.